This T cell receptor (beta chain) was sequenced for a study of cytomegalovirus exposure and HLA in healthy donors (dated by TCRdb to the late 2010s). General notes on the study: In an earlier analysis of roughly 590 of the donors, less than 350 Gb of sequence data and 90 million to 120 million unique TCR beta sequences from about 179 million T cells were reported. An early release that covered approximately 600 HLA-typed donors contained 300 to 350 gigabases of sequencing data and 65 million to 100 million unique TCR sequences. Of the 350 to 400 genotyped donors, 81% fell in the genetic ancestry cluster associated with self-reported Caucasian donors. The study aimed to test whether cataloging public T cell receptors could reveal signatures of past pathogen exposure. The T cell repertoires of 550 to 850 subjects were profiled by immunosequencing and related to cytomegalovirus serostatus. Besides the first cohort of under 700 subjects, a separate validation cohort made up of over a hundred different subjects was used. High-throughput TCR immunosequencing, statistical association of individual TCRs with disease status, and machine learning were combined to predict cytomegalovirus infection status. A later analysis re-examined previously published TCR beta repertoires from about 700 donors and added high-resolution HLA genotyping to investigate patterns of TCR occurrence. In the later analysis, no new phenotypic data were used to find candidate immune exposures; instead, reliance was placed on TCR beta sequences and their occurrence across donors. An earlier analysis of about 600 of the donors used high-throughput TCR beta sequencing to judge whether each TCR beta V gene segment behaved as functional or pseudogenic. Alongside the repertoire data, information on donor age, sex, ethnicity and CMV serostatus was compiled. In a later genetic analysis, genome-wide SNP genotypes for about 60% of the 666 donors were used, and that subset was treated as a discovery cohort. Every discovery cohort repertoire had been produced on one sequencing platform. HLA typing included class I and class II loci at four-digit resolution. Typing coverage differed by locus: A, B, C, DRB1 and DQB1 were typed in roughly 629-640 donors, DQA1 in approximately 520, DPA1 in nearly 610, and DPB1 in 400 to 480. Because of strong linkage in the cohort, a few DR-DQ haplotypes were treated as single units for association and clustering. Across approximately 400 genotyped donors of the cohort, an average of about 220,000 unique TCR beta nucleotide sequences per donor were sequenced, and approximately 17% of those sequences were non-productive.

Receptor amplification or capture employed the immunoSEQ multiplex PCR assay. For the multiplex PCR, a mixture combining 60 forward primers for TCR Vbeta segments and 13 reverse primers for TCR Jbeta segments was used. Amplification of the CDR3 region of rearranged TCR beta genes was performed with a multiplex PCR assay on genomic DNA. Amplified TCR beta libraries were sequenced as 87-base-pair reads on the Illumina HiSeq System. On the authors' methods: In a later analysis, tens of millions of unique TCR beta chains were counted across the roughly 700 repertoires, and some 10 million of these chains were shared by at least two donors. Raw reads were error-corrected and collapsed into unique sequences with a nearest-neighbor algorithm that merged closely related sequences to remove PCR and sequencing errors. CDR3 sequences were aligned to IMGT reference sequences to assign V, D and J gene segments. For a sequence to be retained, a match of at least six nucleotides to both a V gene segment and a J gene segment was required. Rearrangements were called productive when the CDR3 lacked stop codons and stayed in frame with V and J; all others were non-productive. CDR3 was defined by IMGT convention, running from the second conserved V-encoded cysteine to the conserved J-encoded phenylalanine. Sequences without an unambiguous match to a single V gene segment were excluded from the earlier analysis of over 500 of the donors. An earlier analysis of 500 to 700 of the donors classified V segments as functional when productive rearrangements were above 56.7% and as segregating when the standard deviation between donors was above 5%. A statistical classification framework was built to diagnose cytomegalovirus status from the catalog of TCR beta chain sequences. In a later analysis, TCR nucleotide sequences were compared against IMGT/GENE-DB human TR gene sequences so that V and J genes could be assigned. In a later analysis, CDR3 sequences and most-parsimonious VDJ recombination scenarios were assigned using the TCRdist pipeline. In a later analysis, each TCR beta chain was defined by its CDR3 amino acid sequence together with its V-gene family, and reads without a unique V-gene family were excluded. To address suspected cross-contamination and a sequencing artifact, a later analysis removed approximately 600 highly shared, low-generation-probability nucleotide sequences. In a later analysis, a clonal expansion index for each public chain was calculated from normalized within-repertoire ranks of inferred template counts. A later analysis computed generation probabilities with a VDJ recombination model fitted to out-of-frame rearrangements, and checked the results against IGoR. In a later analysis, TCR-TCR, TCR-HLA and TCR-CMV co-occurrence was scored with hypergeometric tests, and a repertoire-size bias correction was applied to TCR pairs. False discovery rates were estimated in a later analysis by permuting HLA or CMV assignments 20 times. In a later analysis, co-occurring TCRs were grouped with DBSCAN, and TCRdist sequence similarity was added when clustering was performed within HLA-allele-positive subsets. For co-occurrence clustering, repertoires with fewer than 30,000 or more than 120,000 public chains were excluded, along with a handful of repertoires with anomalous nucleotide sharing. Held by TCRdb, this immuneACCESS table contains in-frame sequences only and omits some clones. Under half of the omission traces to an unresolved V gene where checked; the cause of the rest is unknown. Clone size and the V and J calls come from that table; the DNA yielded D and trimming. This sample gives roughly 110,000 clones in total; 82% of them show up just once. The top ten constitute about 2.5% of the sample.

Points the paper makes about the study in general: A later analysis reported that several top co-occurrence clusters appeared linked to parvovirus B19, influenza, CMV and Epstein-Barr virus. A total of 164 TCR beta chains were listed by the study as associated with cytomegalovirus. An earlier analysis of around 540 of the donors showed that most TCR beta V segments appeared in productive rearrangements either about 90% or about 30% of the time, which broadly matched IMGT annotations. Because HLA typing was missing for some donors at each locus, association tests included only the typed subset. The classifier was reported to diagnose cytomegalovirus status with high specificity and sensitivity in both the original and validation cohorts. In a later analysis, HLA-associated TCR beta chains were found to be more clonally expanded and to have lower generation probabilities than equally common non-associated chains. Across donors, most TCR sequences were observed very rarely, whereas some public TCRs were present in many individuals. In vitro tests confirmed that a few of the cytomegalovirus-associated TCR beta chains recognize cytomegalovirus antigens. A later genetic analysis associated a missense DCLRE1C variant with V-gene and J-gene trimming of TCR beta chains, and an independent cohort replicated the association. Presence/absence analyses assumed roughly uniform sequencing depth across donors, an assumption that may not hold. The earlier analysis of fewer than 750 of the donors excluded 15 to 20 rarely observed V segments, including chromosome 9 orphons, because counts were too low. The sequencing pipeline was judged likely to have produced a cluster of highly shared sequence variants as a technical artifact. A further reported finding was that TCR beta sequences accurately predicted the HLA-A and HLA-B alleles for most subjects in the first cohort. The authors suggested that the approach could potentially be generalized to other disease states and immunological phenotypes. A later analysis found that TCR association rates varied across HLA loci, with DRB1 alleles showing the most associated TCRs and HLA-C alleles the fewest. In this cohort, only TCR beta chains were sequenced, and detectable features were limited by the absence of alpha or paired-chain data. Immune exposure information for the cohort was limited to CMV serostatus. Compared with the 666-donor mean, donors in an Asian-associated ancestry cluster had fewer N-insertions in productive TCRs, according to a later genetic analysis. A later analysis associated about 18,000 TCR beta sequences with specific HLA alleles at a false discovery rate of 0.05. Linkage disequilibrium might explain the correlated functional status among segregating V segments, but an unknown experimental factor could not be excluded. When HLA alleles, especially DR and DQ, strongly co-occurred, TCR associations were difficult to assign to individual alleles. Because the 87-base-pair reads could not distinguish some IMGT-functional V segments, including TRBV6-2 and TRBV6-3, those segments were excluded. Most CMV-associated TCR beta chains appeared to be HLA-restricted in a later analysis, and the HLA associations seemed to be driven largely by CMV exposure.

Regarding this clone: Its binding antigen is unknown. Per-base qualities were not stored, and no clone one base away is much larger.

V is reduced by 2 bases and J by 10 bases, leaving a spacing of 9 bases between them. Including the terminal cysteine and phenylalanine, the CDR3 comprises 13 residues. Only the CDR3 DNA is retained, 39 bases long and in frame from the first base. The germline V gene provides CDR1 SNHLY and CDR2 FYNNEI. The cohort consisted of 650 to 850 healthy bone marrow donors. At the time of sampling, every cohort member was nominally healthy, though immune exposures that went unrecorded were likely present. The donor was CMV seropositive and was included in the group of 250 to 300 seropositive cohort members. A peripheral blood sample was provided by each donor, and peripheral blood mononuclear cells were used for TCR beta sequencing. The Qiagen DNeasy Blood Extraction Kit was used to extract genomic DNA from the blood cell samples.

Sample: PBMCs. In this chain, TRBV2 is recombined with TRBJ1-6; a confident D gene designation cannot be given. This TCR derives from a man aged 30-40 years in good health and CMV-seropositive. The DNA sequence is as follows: TGTGCCAGCAGTGAATTCCCCCGGTCACCCCTCCACTTT. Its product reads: CASSEFPRSPLHF. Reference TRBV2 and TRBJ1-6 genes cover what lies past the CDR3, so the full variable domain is EPEVTQTPSHQVTQMGQEVILRCVPISNHLYFYWYRQILGQKVEFLVSFYNNEISEKSEIFDDQFSVERPDGSNFTLKIRSTKLEDSAMYFCASSEFPRSPLHFGNGTRLTVT.